The next 13 T cell receptor beta chains were all read from a single sample in a study of T cell repertoires in cytomegalovirus infection. TCRdb recomputed calls from the reads with MiXCR, one row per CDR3 protein. This table holds roughly 300,000 distinct CDR3 sequences, more than 8% found once. Sequenced input: PBMCs. The receptors derive from a human donor in good health (CMV status not recorded). Some clones in this sample may be carry-over from other donors' samples.

The genes are TRBV19 and TRBJ1-5; 7 positions agree with TRBD1. V trimming: 6 bases; J trimming: 6 bases; junction bases outside the gene matches: 8. CDR3 size: 14 residues. CDR1 is LNHDA and CDR2 is SQIVND in the germline V gene (reference sequence). CDR3 sequence: CASRITGVGQPQHF. The CDR3 nucleotides read TGTGCCAGTAGGATTACAGGGGTGGGTCAGCCCCAGCATTTT.

This clonotype was counted between two and nine times. The chain employs TRBV7-3 and TRBJ2-1, with 9 positions matching TRBD1. The CDR3 contains 16 residues. V trimming: 5 bases; J trimming: 0 bases; junction bases outside the gene matches: 5. Germline V gene lookup returns CDR1 SGHTA and CDR2 FQGTGA. The CDR3 region is CASSGRDRVSYNEQFF. CDR3 nucleotide sequence: TGTGCCAGCAGCGGGAGGGACAGGGTCTCCTACAATGAGCAGTTCTTC.

This clonotype has more than one count but fewer than ten. The rearrangement links TRBV7-2 to TRBJ2-2, with TRBD2 matching 8 bases. Losses at the gene ends were 4 bases for V and 7 bases for J; bases not matched to a gene: 5. Germline V gene data show CDR1 as SGHTA and CDR2 as FQGNSA. The CDR3 runs to 14 residues. The CDR3 sequence is CASSSGGAGGELFF. The CDR3 region has the DNA TGTGCCAGCAGCTCCGGGGGGGCGGGCGGGGAGCTGTTTTTT.

This clonotype was recorded many times. The chain joins TRBV27 to TRBJ1-1; TRBD1 might be the D (5 bases). The CDR3 runs 13 residues. CDR1 is MNHEY and CDR2 is SMNVEV in the germline V gene (reference sequence). Trimming removed 3 bases at V and 6 bases at J, with 11 bases between. The CDR3: CASSLARQSEAFF. CDR3 nucleotide sequence: TGTGCCAGCAGTTTGGCCCGACAGTCTGAAGCTTTCTTT.

The chain carries TRBV6-1 and TRBJ1-6; D is undetermined. Trimming pared 1 base from V and 10 bases from J, leaving 17 bases between. The CDR3 is 16 amino acids. Germline CDR1 reads MNHNS; CDR2 reads SASEGT. The chain's CDR3 is CASSEGAPAVGSPLHF. The CDR3 DNA is TGTGCCAGCAGTGAAGGGGCCCCGGCGGTAGGATCACCCCTCCACTTT.

The chain combines TRBV2 with TRBJ1-4; D is ambiguous. Trimming stripped 2 bases from V and 3 bases from J, with 10 bases between. Per the germline V gene, CDR1 is SNHLY and CDR2 is FYNNEI. The CDR3 spans 15 residues. Here the CDR3 reads CASSELGVANEKLFF. As DNA, the CDR3 is TGTGCCAGCAGTGAACTGGGAGTTGCTAATGAAAAACTGTTTTTT.

This clonotype has just a few counts. This rearrangement joins TRBV7-3 to TRBJ2-2; 8 positions agree with TRBD1. Germline trimming cut 2 bases from V and 6 bases from J; bases unmatched to any gene: 2. In germline, CDR1 is SGHTA, CDR2 FQGTGA. The CDR3 spans 14 residues. The chain's CDR3 is CASSLQGASGELFF. The CDR3, as DNA: TGTGCCAGCAGCTTACAGGGGGCCTCCGGGGAGCTGTTTTTT.

V is TRBV4-1 and J is TRBJ2-2; no reliable D call. The CDR3 extends over 15 amino acids. The V gene lost 0 bases and the J gene lost 5 bases, with 10 bases spanning the gap. CDR1 and CDR2 (germline): MGHRA, YSYEKL. The CDR3 here is CASSQDLSGTGELFF. The CDR3 region has the DNA TGCGCCAGCAGCCAAGATCTATCCGGGACCGGGGAGCTGTTTTTT.

This clonotype was counted ten times or more. The chain joins TRBV7-2 to TRBJ2-5; 11 nucleotides match TRBD2. The germline V gene encodes CDR1 SGHTA and CDR2 FQGNSA. The CDR3 spans 16 residues. With V trimmed by 1 base and J by 1 base, 2 bases remained unmatched. The CDR3 DNA reads as TGTGCCAGCAGCTTAGGACTAGCGGGGACCCAAGAGACCCAGTACTTC. This encodes CASSLGLAGTQETQYF.

This clonotype was counted many times. This rearrangement joins TRBV15 to TRBJ1-4; D ambiguous. This CDR3 comprises 14 residues. In germline, CDR1 is LNHNV, CDR2 YYDKDF (reference sequence). V was cut by 3 bases and J by 7 bases, with 12 bases left in between. CDR3 coding DNA: TGTGCCACCAGCAGGAGGGCTGCCGCTGAAAAACTGTTTTTT. It codes for CATSRRAAAEKLFF.

This clonotype was detected a few times. The chain joins TRBV28 to TRBJ2-1; D not resolved. Germline V CDR1 and CDR2: MDHEN, SYDVKM. The CDR3 contains 12 residues. The V and J ends lost 5 bases and 10 bases respectively, with 12 bases between them. The CDR3 nucleotides are TGTGCCAGCAGTGTCTGGGTTGGGGAGCAGTTCTTC. Translation: CASSVWVGEQFF.

The table lists this clonotype with many counts. CDR3 residues: CASSPQATNNSPLHF. CDR3 DNA sequence: TGTGCCAGCTCACCTCAGGCGACGAATAATTCACCCCTCCACTTT. The chain links TRBV12-3 or TRBV12-4 to TRBJ1-6; D is ambiguous. The CDR3 is made up of 15 amino acids. V was trimmed by 8 bases and J by 5 bases, leaving 16 bases between them.

This rearrangement joins TRBV2 to TRBJ2-2; 8 bases line up with TRBD2. The CDR3 is 15 amino acids. The V and J ends lost 7 bases and 5 bases, in that order; junction bases with no gene match: 9. CDR1 is SNHLY and CDR2 is FYNNEI in the germline V gene. The DNA of the CDR3 is TGTGCCAGCAAGGTCTTAGCGGGATTAACCGGGGAGCTGTTTTTT. As protein: CASKVLAGLTGELFF. Combining the CDR3 with reference TRBV2 and TRBJ2-2 gives the whole variable domain EPEVTQTPSHQVTQMGQEVILRCVPISNHLYFYWYRQILGQKVEFLVSFYNNEISEKSEIFDDQFSVERPDGSNFTLKIRSTKLEDSAMYFCASKVLAGLTGELFFGEGSRLTVL.